These 25 T cell receptor beta chains share one sample of origin, sequenced in a study of CXCR4 blockade with PD-1 therapy in pancreatic cancer. Profiling relied on immunoSEQ multiplex PCR, and the TCRdb table lists in-frame clones only, not all of them. The sample includes about 450 clones, approximately 35% seen only once; the top ten take about a sixth. Sequencing was carried out using tumor tissue. These receptors originate from a human donor with pancreatic ductal adenocarcinoma.

This clone is labeled as medium-sized. This CDR3 reads CASSQDQWGIENTEAFF. The CDR3 DNA reads TGCGCCAGCAGCCAAGATCAGTGGGGAATCGAGAACACTGAAGCTTTCTTT. V gene TRBV29-1 combines with J gene TRBJ1-1; no firm D call. The germline V gene has CDR1 SQVTM and CDR2 ANQGSEA. The CDR3 contains 17 residues. Supplemented by reference TRBV29-1 and TRBJ1-1, the full variable domain reads SAVISQKPSRDICQRGTSLTIQCQVDSQVTMMFWYRQQPGQSLTLIATANQGSEATYESGFVIDKFPISRPNLTFSTLTVSNMSPEDSSIYLCASSQDQWGIENTEAFFGQGTRLTVV.

The gene calls are TRBV6-8 and TRBJ2-1, with unresolved D. Germline CDR1 MNHGY, CDR2 SAAAGT. The CDR3 extends over 12 amino acids. Trimming removed 2 bases from V and 4 bases from J, with 3 bases in between. CDR3 residues: CASSYGYNEQFF. The CDR3 bases are TGTGCCAGCAGTTACGGGTACAATGAGCAGTTCTTC.

The chain recombines TRBV11-3 with TRBJ1-1, with D hard to call. Germline loops: CDR1 SGHNT, CDR2 YENEEA. The CDR3 runs 14 residues. With 1 base removed from V and 4 bases from J, the gap between germline ends came to 10 bases. In DNA, the CDR3 is TGTGCCAGCAGCTTAGGGAGGGTAGGCACTGAAGCTTTCTTT. The encoded protein is CASSLGRVGTEAFF.

The V call is TRBV9, the J call TRBJ1-1; perhaps TRBD1 as D (5 bases). The germline CDR1 and CDR2 sequences are SGDLS and YYNGEE. There are 15 residues in the CDR3. With 3 bases removed from V and 5 bases from J, the gap between germline ends came to 17 bases. Here the CDR3 DNA reads TGTGCCAGCAGCGACTGGGGAGGGGAGCGGACTGAAGCTTTCTTT. Protein: CASSDWGGERTEAFF.

This clone was seen only a few times. V is TRBV9 and J is TRBJ2-3; 9 bases align to TRBD2. This CDR3 is built from 16 residues. Trimming cost V 0 bases and J 0 bases; bases outside gene matches: 2. Looked up from germline, CDR1 is SGDLS and CDR2 is YYNGEE. The CDR3 is CASSVGGGASTDTQYF. The CDR3 DNA reads as TGTGCCAGCAGCGTAGGCGGGGGGGCTAGCACAGATACGCAGTATTTT. Based on the CDR3 plus reference TRBV9 and TRBJ2-3, the full variable domain is DSGVTQTPKHLITATGQRVTLRCSPRSGDLSVYWYQQSLDQGLQFLIQYYNGEERAKGNILERFSAQQFPDLHSELNLSSLELGDSALYFCASSVGGGASTDTQYFGPGTRLTVL.

This rearrangement joins TRBV5-1 to TRBJ1-4; possible D gene TRBD1, 5 bases. This CDR3 has 15 amino acids. Trimming took 4 bases from V and 8 from J, leaving 18 bases between them. Germline V gene data show CDR1 as SGHRS and CDR2 as YFSETQ. The CDR3 region is CASSRSVGDTEKLFF. DNA of the CDR3: TGCGCCAGCAGCCGGTCGGTAGGGGATACGGAAAAACTGTTTTTT. The variable domain in full, with the rest retrieved from reference TRBV5-1 and TRBJ1-4, is KAGVTQTPRYLIKTRGQQVTLSCSPISGHRSVSWYQQTPGQGLQFLFEYFSETQRNKGNFPGRFSGRQFSNSRSEMNVSTLELGDSALYLCASSRSVGDTEKLFFGSGTQLSVL.

Notes on this clone: An end of the junction differs from the germline gene, which may be a read error. The chain employs TRBV12-5 and TRBJ2-7; D might be TRBD1 (6 bases). In germline, CDR1 is LGHNT, CDR2 FRNRAP. This CDR3 has 13 amino acids. The CDR3 sequence is CASGPRQVGEQYF. In DNA form, the CDR3 reads TGTGCTAGTGGTCCGAGACAGGTGGGCGAGCAGTATTTC. The full variable domain, rest sourced from reference TRBV12-5 and TRBJ2-7, is DARVTQTPRHKVTEMGQEVTMRCQPILGHNTVFWYRQTMMQGLELLAYFRNRAPLDDSGMPKDRFSAEMPDATLATLKIQPSEPRDSAVYFCASGPRQVGEQYFGPGTRLTVT.

V and J are TRBV30 and TRBJ1-6, with D perhaps matching TRBD1 (5 bases). Germline-derived CDR1 and CDR2 are GTSNPN and SVGIG (reference sequence). The ends were cut back, 0 bases at V and 10 bases at J, with 16 bases in the middle. This CDR3 comprises 15 residues. In nucleotides, the CDR3 is TGTGCCTGGAGTGTAAGGCAGGGCCGAAACTCACCCCTCCACTTT. This translates into CAWSVRQGRNSPLHF.

The chain uses TRBV25-1 and TRBJ1-6, with D hard to call. The CDR3 extends over 16 amino acids. CDR1 MGHDK and CDR2 SYGVNS come from the germline V gene. Trimming shortened V by 3 bases and J by 4 bases, and 13 bases separated the two germline ends. CDR3 region: CASSDVGPEYNSPLHF. The CDR3 coding sequence is TGTGCCAGCAGTGATGTCGGGCCCGAGTATAATTCACCCCTCCACTTT.

This clone was seen a handful of times. The genes are TRBV6-8 and TRBJ2-7; 8 bases are shared with TRBD2. V was pared by 6 bases and J by 4 bases, with 14 bases of the junction left unmatched. Germline V CDR1 and CDR2: MNHGY, SAAAGT. CDR3 length equals 16 residues. CDR3 bases: TGTGCCAGCAGCCCCATGGGACTAGATAAAATTTACGAGCAGTACTTC. Encoded protein: CASSPMGLDKIYEQYF.

A few counts support this clone. The chain carries TRBV6-8 and TRBJ1-4; no clear D. Trimming pared 5 bases from V and 0 bases from J, leaving 10 bases between. CDR3 length: 15 residues. The germline CDR1 and CDR2 sequences are MNHGY and SAAAGT. The CDR3 here is CASSQDGSTNEKLFF. For the CDR3, the DNA is TGTGCCAGCAGTCAAGACGGCTCAACTAATGAAAAACTGTTTTTT.

The rearrangement links TRBV19 to TRBJ2-5; D gene ambiguous. Germline V gene data show CDR1 as LNHDA and CDR2 as SQIVND (reference sequence). V lost 6 bases to trimming and J lost 5 bases, with 16 bases between them. The CDR3 spans 14 residues. CDR3 amino acids: CASRRVRLGETQYF. Written as DNA, the CDR3 is TGTGCCAGTAGACGCGTCCGGTTGGGGGAGACCCAGTACTTC.

This clone ranks as hyperexpanded. The V call is TRBV18, the J call TRBJ2-1, with 11 bases that match TRBD2. This CDR3 comprises 15 residues. Per the germline V gene, CDR1 is KGHSH and CDR2 is LQKENI. V was clipped by 1 base and J by 7 bases; unmatched bases: 3. The CDR3 sequence is CASSPHSGGVNEQFF. Here the CDR3 DNA reads TGTGCCAGCTCACCACATAGCGGGGGGGTTAATGAGCAGTTCTTC.

V and J are TRBV19 and TRBJ2-7, with D possibly matching TRBD1 (6 bases). This CDR3 has 13 amino acids. The V end was cut by 6 bases, the J end by 6 bases, with 15 bases between. The germline gives CDR1 LNHDA, CDR2 SQIVND (reference sequence). The CDR3 is CASSRTGMGEQYF. In DNA, the CDR3 is TGTGCCAGTAGCAGAACAGGGATGGGCGAGCAGTACTTC.

CDR3 region: CASSFGQGGFEAFF. The CDR3 DNA is TGTGCCAGCAGCTTTGGGCAGGGGGGCTTTGAAGCTTTCTTT. The rearrangement joins TRBV11-3 to TRBJ1-1; 7 bases agree with TRBD1. The CDR3 loop spans 14 amino acids. Germline V gene sequence: CDR1 SGHNT, CDR2 YENEEA. V was clipped by 3 bases and J by 7 bases; unmatched bases: 8.

In this sample, this clone turned up a few times. The chain carries TRBV19 and TRBJ2-7; 8 positions agree with TRBD1. The germline V gene encodes CDR1 LNHDA and CDR2 SQIVND (reference sequence). This CDR3 is built from 15 residues. V trimming: 5 bases; J trimming: 2 bases; junction bases outside the gene matches: 8. Here the CDR3 reads CASSLRDRTTYEQYF. CDR3 DNA: TGTGCCAGTAGTCTCCGGGACAGGACCACCTACGAGCAGTACTTC.

The V gene is TRBV9, the J gene TRBJ2-3; D uncertain. V was pared by 6 bases and J by 2 bases, with 10 bases between. Per the germline V gene, CDR1 is SGDLS and CDR2 is YYNGEE. The length of the CDR3 is 13 residues. The CDR3 sequence: CASNLQVTDTQYF. The CDR3 bases are TGTGCCAGCAATTTGCAGGTCACAGATACGCAGTATTTT.

This sequence joins TRBV6-8 and TRBJ1-1; D unclear. The CDR3 covers 13 residues. Trimming stripped 6 bases from V and 4 bases from J, with 12 bases between. Per germline, CDR1 MNHGY and CDR2 SAAAGT. CDR3 bases: TGTGCCAGCAGCCCCGTGGGTTTCACTGAAGCTTTCTTT. Translating gives CASSPVGFTEAFF.

This clone turned up a few times. V and J are TRBV18 and TRBJ2-5; D unclear. The CDR3 has 13 residues. V was pared by 5 bases and J by 2 bases, with 9 bases between. From germline, CDR1 is KGHSH and CDR2 LQKENI. CDR3 sequence (DNA): TGTGCCAGCTCAGGAGACGCGCAAGAGACCCAGTACTTC. This sequence encodes CASSGDAQETQYF.

This clone is classed as large. The chain carries TRBV6-8 and TRBJ1-1, with D unresolved. This CDR3 has 13 amino acids. The V end was cut by 6 bases, the J end by 0 bases, with 8 bases between. Germline V CDR1 and CDR2: MNHGY, SAAAGT. CDR3 DNA: TGTGCCAGCAGCCGGGTCATGAACACTGAAGCTTTCTTT. As protein: CASSRVMNTEAFF.

This clone was seen a single time. This chain connects TRBV28 to TRBJ1-3, with 11 bases lining up with TRBD1. Germline V gene lookup returns CDR1 MDHEN and CDR2 SYDVKM. J lost 2 bases, V lost 7 bases, and 4 bases had no gene match. The CDR3 sequence is 15 residues long. The CDR3 loop reads CASTPGQGAGNTIYF. The CDR3 DNA is TGTGCCAGCACCCCGGGACAGGGGGCTGGAAACACCATATATTTT.

By sample fraction, this clone is large. The chain employs TRBV11-3 and TRBJ2-4; 10 positions agree with TRBD2. CDR1 SGHNT and CDR2 YENEEA come from the germline V gene. V was pared by 1 base and J by 4 bases, with 4 bases of the junction left unmatched. CDR3 length: 16 amino acids. The CDR3 nucleotides read TGTGCCAGCAGCTTAGTGGCTAGCGGGGGAAAAAACATTCAGTACTTC. This sequence encodes CASSLVASGGKNIQYF. The entire variable domain, with the rest obtained from reference TRBV11-3 and TRBJ2-4, is as follows: EAGVVQSPRYKIIEKKQPVAFWCNPISGHNTLYWYLQNLGQGPELLIRYENEEAVDDSQLPKDRFSAERLKGVDSTLKIQPAELGDSAVYLCASSLVASGGKNIQYFGAGTRLSVL.

The rearrangement links TRBV18 to TRBJ1-1, with D perhaps matching TRBD1 (6 bases). Trimming removed 4 bases at V and 1 base at J, with 16 bases between. The CDR3 totals 16 residues. In germline, CDR1 is KGHSH, CDR2 LQKENI. The CDR3 loop is CASSLLSPGQNTEAFF. CDR3 sequence (DNA): TGTGCCAGCTCACTCTTATCTCCGGGACAGAACACTGAAGCTTTCTTT. Using reference TRBV18 and TRBJ1-1 for the parts outside the CDR3, the full variable domain is NAGVMQNPRHLVRRRGQEARLRCSPMKGHSHVYWYRQLPEEGLKFMVYLQKENIIDESGMPKERFSAEFPKEGPSILRIQQVVRGDSAAYFCASSLLSPGQNTEAFFGQGTRLTVV.

This clone was recorded a few times. The rearrangement links TRBV11-3 to TRBJ1-3; D is uncertain. Germline loops: CDR1 SGHNT, CDR2 YENEEA. V lost 5 bases and J 4 bases, leaving 12 bases between the germline ends. The CDR3 is 14 amino acids. CDR3 DNA: TGTGCCAGCAGCCCGAGATCCCCCGGAAACACCATATATTTT. Amino acids: CASSPRSPGNTIYF.

The chain links TRBV19 to TRBJ1-2; 8 positions match TRBD1. CDR3 length: 18 amino acids. After removal of 4 bases from V and 3 bases from J, the junction contained 16 bases not matched to a gene. Germline V gene lookup returns CDR1 LNHDA and CDR2 SQIVND (reference sequence). The CDR3 loop is CASSSSVAGGAVYYGYTF. The CDR3 DNA follows: TGTGCCAGTAGTAGTTCGGTGGCAGGGGGCGCGGTCTACTATGGCTACACCTTC.